Below, 24 T cell receptor beta chains from the same sample are listed, as sequenced in a study of shared clonotypes between healthy human individuals. Sequencing was performed with immunoSEQ multiplex PCR; in TCRdb, only in-frame clones are kept and a portion is missing. Of fewer than 500,000 clones listed, approximately 79% were seen once; the top ten hold around an eighth. The specimen was PBMCs. The receptors originated from a woman aged 40 to 50 in good health. Some clones in this sample may be carry-over from other donors' samples.

The rearrangement joins TRBV11-2 to TRBJ2-5; tentatively, D is TRBD1 (5 bases). Germline V gene data show CDR1 as SGHAT and CDR2 as FQNNGV. This CDR3 has 15 residues. V dropped 6 bases and J dropped 5 bases, with 19 bases sitting between them. The CDR3 DNA reads TGTGCCAGCAGTTGGGCTACAGGAGACGGGGAGACCCAGTACTTC. Translating gives CASSWATGDGETQYF.

This clone came up once. This CDR3 is CASSFPLDFAGFYNEQFF. The CDR3 DNA reads as TGTGCCAGCAGTTTCCCCCTAGACTTTGCGGGGTTCTACAATGAGCAGTTCTTC. The chain joins TRBV28 to TRBJ2-1; D possibly corresponds to TRBD2 (6 bases). There are 18 residues in the CDR3. Germline CDR1 reads MDHEN; CDR2 reads SYDVKM. Trimming stripped 3 bases from V and 3 bases from J, with 21 bases between.

The V gene is TRBV25-1, the J gene TRBJ1-6; unclear D gene. Germline-derived CDR1 and CDR2 are MGHDK and SYGVNS. The CDR3 is made up of 11 amino acids. Trimming left V 1 base short and J 10 bases short, with 2 bases between. The CDR3 region is CASSESSPLHF. In DNA form, the CDR3 reads TGTGCCAGCAGTGAATCCTCACCCCTCCACTTT.

This sequence joins TRBV5-5 and TRBJ1-5; 12 nucleotides match TRBD1. The CDR3 consists of 15 residues. Germline assignment: CDR1 SGHKS and CDR2 YYEKEE (reference sequence). With V trimmed by 4 bases and J by 2 bases, 1 base remained unmatched. The CDR3, as DNA: TGTGCCAGCAGCGGGACAGGGGGCGGCAATCAGCCCCAGCATTTT. Translation gives CASSGTGGGNQPQHF.

The chain carries TRBV29-1 and TRBJ2-2; D is uncertain. CDR3 length: 14 amino acids. V dropped 6 bases and J dropped 0 bases, with 11 bases sitting between them. Germline V lookup: CDR1 SQVTM, CDR2 ANQGSEA. CDR3 sequence reads: CSVRKSANTGELFF. CDR3 DNA: TGCAGCGTGAGGAAGAGTGCGAACACCGGGGAGCTGTTTTTT.

V usage is TRBV18 and J usage is TRBJ2-5; D not resolved. This CDR3 comprises 12 residues. The germline V gene encodes CDR1 KGHSH and CDR2 LQKENI. V lost 2 bases and J lost 5, with 6 bases in between. The CDR3 is CASSPAWETQYF. In DNA form, the CDR3 reads TGTGCCAGCTCACCAGCATGGGAGACCCAGTACTTC.

The genes are TRBV28 and TRBJ1-2, with a possible D match to TRBD1 (5 bases). Deletions cut 7 bases from V and 2 bases from J, with 17 bases between. The CDR3 covers 15 residues. CDR1 MDHEN and CDR2 SYDVKM come from the germline V gene. The CDR3 is CASTPLQGFNYGYTF. The CDR3 DNA follows: TGTGCCAGCACCCCCCTTCAGGGTTTCAACTATGGCTACACCTTC.

This clone was recorded once. This likely stems from a read error, as it lies one base from a far larger clone. This chain links TRBV6-6 with TRBJ2-7; D is perhaps TRBD2 (5 bases). The V end was cut by 2 bases, the J end by 0 bases, with 14 bases between. Germline assignment: CDR1 MNHNY and CDR2 SVGAGI (reference sequence). The CDR3 is made up of 16 amino acids. The CDR3 spells CASSYTASWSSYEQYF. CDR3 DNA sequence: TGTGCCAGCAGTTACACGGCTAGCTGGAGCTCCTACGAGCAGTACTTC.

This clone showed up many times. This rearrangement joins TRBV19 to TRBJ2-7; D remains unclear. V was trimmed by 3 bases and J by 3 bases, leaving 6 bases between them. The CDR3 runs 12 residues. Germline V gives CDR1 LNHDA, CDR2 SQIVND (reference sequence). CDR3 amino acids: CASSMGSYEQYF. The DNA of the CDR3 is TGTGCCAGTAGTATGGGCAGCTACGAGCAGTACTTC.

This clone was detected only once. The chain combines TRBV4-1 with TRBJ1-1; a possible D gene is TRBD1 (5 bases). CDR1 and CDR2 (germline): MGHRA, YSYEKL. The V end lost 0 bases, the J end lost 10 bases, and 18 bases lay between the germline ends. This CDR3 is built from 15 residues. The CDR3 DNA sequence: TGCGCCAGCAGCCAAGAATCGGGACCACGGGGGGGAGCTTTCTTT. It yields the protein CASSQESGPRGGAFF.

This sequence joins TRBV27 and TRBJ2-1; D is possibly TRBD1 (6 bases). This CDR3 comprises 13 residues. V was clipped by 6 bases and J by 11 bases, with 17 bases between them. Looked up from germline, CDR1 is MNHEY and CDR2 is SMNVEV (reference sequence). The chain's CDR3 is CASSLVQGTQQFF. In DNA form, the CDR3 reads TGTGCCAGCAGCCTCGTCCAGGGGACCCAGCAGTTCTTC.

The chain carries TRBV9 and TRBJ2-3; no definite D call. Per germline, CDR1 SGDLS and CDR2 YYNGEE. This CDR3 is 14 amino acids long. Trimming cost V 0 bases and J 1 base, with 6 bases left between them. The CDR3 bases are TGTGCCAGCAGCGTAGGTCCGCGCACAGATACGCAGTATTTT. It specifies CASSVGPRTDTQYF. Using reference TRBV9 and TRBJ2-3 for the parts outside the CDR3, the full variable domain is DSGVTQTPKHLITATGQRVTLRCSPRSGDLSVYWYQQSLDQGLQFLIQYYNGEERAKGNILERFSAQQFPDLHSELNLSSLELGDSALYFCASSVGPRTDTQYFGPGTRLTVL.

V and J are TRBV28 and TRBJ1-5, with 8 nucleotides matching TRBD1. This CDR3 contains 16 residues. V lost 7 bases to trimming and J lost 8 bases; unmatched junction nucleotides: 16. The V gene's germline CDR1 is MDHEN and CDR2 SYDVKM. The CDR3 is CASTSLGRGPKEPQHF. CDR3 bases: TGTGCCAGCACCTCCTTGGGCAGGGGGCCTAAGGAGCCCCAGCATTTT.

The CDR3 region has the DNA TGTGCCAGCAGACGGGACTCCAACCAAGAGACCCAGTACTTC. This codes for CASRRDSNQETQYF. The chain joins TRBV5-4 to TRBJ2-5; possible D gene TRBD2, 6 bases. The CDR3 covers 14 residues. With 5 bases removed from V and 0 bases from J, the gap between germline ends came to 11 bases. Germline V gene sequence: CDR1 SGHNT, CDR2 YYREEE (reference sequence).

The chain recombines TRBV5-4 with TRBJ1-1; D not resolved. The germline V gene encodes CDR1 SGHNT and CDR2 YYREEE (reference sequence). The CDR3 consists of 13 residues. V lost 2 bases, J lost 1 base, and 6 bases lay in between. CDR3 DNA sequence: TGTGCCAGCAGCTTCGGAAGGAACACTGAAGCTTTCTTT. It translates to CASSFGRNTEAFF. The variable domain in full, with the rest retrieved from reference TRBV5-4 and TRBJ1-1, is ETGVTQSPTHLIKTRGQQVTLRCSSQSGHNTVSWYQQALGQGPQFIFQYYREEENGRGNFPPRFSGLQFPNYSSELNVNALELDDSALYLCASSFGRNTEAFFGQGTRLTVV.

V usage is TRBV5-1 and J usage is TRBJ2-1; either TRBD1 or TRBD2 may supply D (5 bases each). V was trimmed by 4 bases and J by 0 bases, leaving 14 bases between them. The CDR3 covers 16 residues. CDR1 and CDR2 (germline): SGHRS, YFSETQ. CDR3 in amino acids: CASSPPGRSSYNEQFF. CDR3 in DNA: TGCGCCAGCAGCCCTCCGGGACGGAGCTCCTACAATGAGCAGTTCTTC.

The chain combines TRBV30 with TRBJ1-3; D call uncertain. This CDR3 region has 12 residues. V was clipped by 2 bases and J by 4 bases, with 6 bases between them. Germline assignment: CDR1 GTSNPN and CDR2 SVGIG (reference sequence). CDR3 amino acids: CAWSNLGNTIYF. CDR3 sequence (DNA): TGTGCCTGGAGTAACCTAGGAAACACCATATATTTT. The entire variable domain, with the rest obtained from reference TRBV30 and TRBJ1-3, is as follows: SQTIHQWPATLVQPVGSPLSLECTVEGTSNPNLYWYRQAAGRGLQLLFYSVGIGQISSEVPQNLSASRPQDRQFILSSKKLLLSDSGFYLCAWSNLGNTIYFGEGSWLTVV.

The V and J genes are TRBV6-4 and TRBJ2-2; no clear D. The germline V and J ends were trimmed by 2 bases and 5 bases, with 9 bases remaining between them. Germline V lookup: CDR1 MRHNA, CDR2 SNTAGT. The CDR3 loop spans 14 amino acids. DNA for the CDR3: TGTGCCAGCAGTGACAGCCGTAGGACCGGGGAGCTGTTTTTT. Its translation is CASSDSRRTGELFF.

This rearrangement joins TRBV4-3 to TRBJ2-3; 13 bases line up with TRBD2. With V trimmed by 0 bases and J by 6 bases, 6 bases remained unmatched. Per germline, CDR1 LGHNA and CDR2 YSLEER. The length of the CDR3 is 17 residues. CDR3 coding DNA: TGCGCCAGCAGCCAAGACGGACTAGCGGGAGAAGGGGATACGCAGTATTTT. Translated: CASSQDGLAGEGDTQYF.

In regard to this clone: Given the absence of the conserved phenylalanine or tryptophan at the CDR3 end, a read error is likely. The chain is built from TRBV4-3 and TRBJ2-7, with 9 bases matching TRBD1. The CDR3 covers 16 residues. The J segment lost 4 bases and the V segment lost 6 bases, leaving 13 bases of the junction unmatched. Germline values: CDR1 LGHNA, CDR2 YSLEER. The CDR3 loop is CASSLSEDRGIYEQYS. The CDR3 bases are TGCGCCAGCAGTCTTTCTGAAGACAGGGGGATTTACGAGCAGTACTCC.

The V gene is TRBV6-1, the J gene TRBJ2-7, with 7 nucleotides matching TRBD1. CDR3 size: 14 residues. CDR1 and CDR2 from the germline V gene are MNHNS and SASEGT. The junction had 6 bases not matched to a gene; V was cut back by 5 bases and J by 2 bases. DNA for the CDR3: TGTGCCAGCAGTAAGGGACAGTCTACCTACGAGCAGTACTTC. Protein: CASSKGQSTYEQYF.

The chain is built from TRBV27 and TRBJ2-2; 12 positions match TRBD2. This CDR3 region has 17 residues. J gave up 3 bases and V 4 bases, and 6 bases lay outside the gene matches. Germline CDR1 is MNHEY and CDR2 is SMNVEV (reference sequence). The CDR3 region is CASSSLAGGSDTGELFF. In nucleotides, the CDR3 is TGTGCCAGCAGTTCCCTAGCGGGAGGGTCGGACACCGGGGAGCTGTTTTTT.

This clone has only one observation. This sequence joins TRBV10-2 and TRBJ1-2; D unclear. V lost 3 bases and J 2 bases, leaving 7 bases between the germline ends. There are 13 residues in the CDR3. Germline CDR1 is WSHSY and CDR2 is SAAADI. In DNA form, the CDR3 reads TGCGCCAGCAGTGATAGTCAGAACTATGGCTACACCTTC. This codes for CASSDSQNYGYTF.

The chain combines TRBV5-4 with TRBJ2-2; 10 bases are shared with TRBD1. There are 17 residues in the CDR3. CDR1 is SGHNT and CDR2 is YYREEE in the germline V gene (reference sequence). Losses at the gene ends were 3 bases for V and 7 bases for J; bases not matched to a gene: 12. CDR3 amino acids: CASSSQTGGAVVGELFF. In DNA, the CDR3 is TGTGCCAGCAGCTCACAGACAGGGGGCGCGGTGGTCGGGGAGCTGTTTTTT. Looking up the rest from reference TRBV5-4 and TRBJ2-2 gives the full variable domain: ETGVTQSPTHLIKTRGQQVTLRCSSQSGHNTVSWYQQALGQGPQFIFQYYREEENGRGNFPPRFSGLQFPNYSSELNVNALELDDSALYLCASSSQTGGAVVGELFFGEGSRLTVL.